The present T cell receptor (beta chain) was sequenced within a study of cytomegalovirus exposure and HLA in healthy donors (dated by TCRdb to the late 2010s). About the investigation overall: A later analysis indicated that the 120 validation repertoires were generated on the platform also employed for the 700 or so repertoires of the first cohort. Along with the approximately 650-subject first cohort, a separate validation cohort of over a hundred different subjects was used. High-throughput TCR immunosequencing, statistical association of individual TCRs with disease status, and machine learning were combined to predict cytomegalovirus infection status. The aim of the study was to test whether cataloging public T cell receptors could identify signatures of past pathogen exposure. Results and caveats for the whole study, not just this receptor: A later analysis lacked HLA typing for the validation cohort, so it scored co-occurrence in that cohort across all 110 or so repertoires. In both the original and validation cohorts, the classifier was reported to diagnose cytomegalovirus status with high specificity and sensitivity. A few of the identified cytomegalovirus-associated TCR beta chains were confirmed in vitro to be specific for cytomegalovirus antigens. In the study, around 150 TCR beta chains were listed as associated with cytomegalovirus. Of the cluster scores, about 94% were above 0 in a later analysis, which found that TCRs clustered in the first cohort also tended to co-occur in the 120 validation repertoires. Most TCR sequences were seen in very few donors, while some public TCRs were found in many individuals. The authors suggested that the approach could potentially be extended to other disease states and immunological phenotypes.

On this clone: There is no known antigen for this receptor. Base qualities are not at hand, and no much larger clone is one base apart.

Preparation of the library involved the immunoSEQ multiplex PCR assay. Concerning the study's data processing: To diagnose cytomegalovirus status from the catalog of TCR beta chain sequences, a statistical classification framework was built. Imported from immuneACCESS, the table was reduced by TCRdb to in-frame sequences with V and J called. These copies leave out some clones; in studies compared against another copy, an unresolved V gene accounts for under half, and the cause of the remainder is not known. V, J and clone size are those of that table, while D and trimming were read from the DNA. This sample has about 160,000 clones in its table, and roughly 90% of those were observed once. 4% to 4.5% of the sample is held by the ten biggest clonotypes. Sequences SEHNR (CDR1) and FQNEAQ (CDR2) are obtained from the germline V gene (reference sequence). V gives up 5 bases and J gives up 2 bases, and the segment between their germline ends measures 10 bases. The CDR3 goes from the cysteine to the phenylalanine over 13 residues. The entry retains the CDR3 DNA only, 39 bases that are in frame from base 1.

Donors formed part of the validation cohort, which comprised 120 subjects and was distinct from the first cohort of under 850 subjects. Sequenced: PBMCs. This TCR came from a man between 18 and 29 years old in good health and CMV-seropositive. Recombination linked TRBV7-9 to TRBJ2-7, with TRBD1 tentatively as D gene (6 bases match). The CDR3 sequence is CASSPDRTYEQYF. The DNA reads as follows: TGTGCCAGCAGCCCCGACAGGACCTACGAGCAGTACTTC. With all but the CDR3 taken from the reference TRBV7-9 and TRBJ2-7 genes, the full variable domain is: DTGVSQNPRHKITKRGQNVTFRCDPISEHNRLYWYRQTLGQGPEFLTYFQNEAQLEKSRLLSDRFSAERPKGSFSTLEIQRTEQGDSAMYLCASSPDRTYEQYFGPGTRLTVT.